The clone carrying this T cell receptor beta chain turned up a few times. As yet, its antigen is unknown. This PCR relied on a set of 60 Vbeta primers and 13 Jbeta primers. Profiling relied on immunoSEQ multiplex PCR, and the TCRdb table lists in-frame clones only, not all of them. The profile shows some 98,000 clones, more than 60% of them singletons. Germline V gene data show CDR1 as SGHTA and CDR2 as FQGNSA. V lost 3 bases and J lost 0, with 8 bases in between. The CDR3 sequence is 15 residues long. This specimen comes from a study of cytomegalovirus exposure and HLA in healthy donors. Study overall: Most genotyped donors, roughly 80% of about 400, had Caucasian-associated genetic ancestry. Study-level points and caveats: Later analysis revealed greater clonal expansion in HLA-associated TCR beta chains than in equally common others. Later on, an analysis found that several of the most significant clusters appeared to be linked to common viral pathogens, which included parvovirus B19.

The receptor's source is a man in his fifties in good health and CMV-seronegative. The sample comprised PBMCs. The chain has TRBV7-2 and TRBJ1-4, with D unclear. The chain's CDR3 is CASSLTIPTNEKLFF. The CDR3 DNA is TGTGCCAGCAGCTTGACTATTCCAACTAATGAAAAACTGTTTTTT.